This is a list of T cell receptor beta chains from one sample in a study of CD4 and CD8 cells across lung adenocarcinoma regions. TCRdb re-called the PCR reads through MiXCR, storing one row per CDR3 protein. The table records more than 15,000 distinct CDR3 sequences, roughly 50% of them present only once. Sequencing was carried out using CD4+ T cells from the margin of a lung tumor. The source of these receptors is a male donor with lung adenocarcinoma. The CD4 and CD8 labels of this study may be unreliable. The CDR3 runs from the conserved cysteine through the conserved F or W. Fields, in order: V gene, J gene, D gene, clone size, CDR3 DNA, CDR3 protein. The D gene is left open where the match is weak. Part of the rows lack a size; the others show once, few, many or a class for expanded clones.

>TRBV4-1|TRBJ2-5|TRBD1|many
TGCGCCAGCAGCCAAGCCCCTCAGGACAGGCGACAAGAGACCCAGTACTTC
CASSQAPQDRRQETQYF
>TRBV12-3/TRBV12-4|TRBJ2-4|.|.
TGTGCCAGCAGTAGCAGCGGAAAAGGGGCCAAAAACATTCAGTACTTC
CASSSSGKGAKNIQYF
>TRBV6-1|TRBJ2-4|.|.
TGTCGCAGCTCGGGGATTAGAGCCACAAATACGCAGTACTTC
CRSSGIRATNTQYF
>TRBV5-5|TRBJ2-3|.|.
TGTGCCAGCAGCTGGAGGGGGAATACGCAGTATTTT
CASSWRGNTQYF
>TRBV6-1|TRBJ2-1|TRBD1|medium-sized
TGTGCCAGCAGTGAACAGGGGGATGAGCAGTTCTTC
CASSEQGDEQFF
>TRBV27|TRBJ2-4|.|few
TGTGCCAGCAGGACGGGGTTGCGAGCCAAAAATACGCAGTACTTC
CASRTGLRAKNTQYF
>TRBV15|TRBJ2-5|.|.
TGTGCCACCAGCATCAGTCAGGGGTCTCGGGAGACCCAGTACTTC
CATSISQGSRETQYF
>TRBV29-1|TRBJ2-1|.|.
TGCAGCGTCCCATCGGGCGCCAGCTCCTACAATGAGCAGTTCTTC
CSVPSGASSYNEQFF
>TRBV6-1|TRBJ2-1|.|many
TGTGCCAGCAGTATGCAGGGGATACGGGATGAGCAGTTCTTC
CASSMQGIRDEQFF
>TRBV6-5|TRBJ2-7|TRBD1|.
TGTGCCAGCAGTTACTTATTTGCGGACAGGGGGCGCTACGAGCAGTACTTC
CASSYLFADRGRYEQYF
>TRBV25-1|TRBJ2-1|.|.
TGTGCCAGCAGTCGGACGGTCGCAGAGACGCAGTATTTC
CASSRTVAETQYF
>TRBV6-1|TRBJ2-7|TRBD1|many
TGTGCCAGCAGTCCAACGACAGGGGGCTACGAGCAGTACTTC
CASSPTTGGYEQYF
>TRBV6-5|TRBJ2-1|TRBD2|many
TGTGCCAGCAGTTACTCCCGGGGGGGCAATGAGCAGTTCTTC
CASSYSRGGNEQFF
>TRBV6-5|TRBJ2-3|.|.
TGTGCCAGCAGACTCCAGTCCGGAATTCCAGAGACGCTGTATTTT
CASRLQSGIPETLYF
>TRBV7-6|TRBJ2-3|TRBD2|medium-sized
TGTGCCAGCAGCTTAGGCGGTTGGGGTAGCGGGAGTGCAGATACGCAGTATTTT
CASSLGGWGSGSADTQYF
>TRBV6-6|TRBJ2-5|TRBD1|many
TGTGCCAGCAGTTACCTGTGGACAGGAGAGACCCAGTACTTC
CASSYLWTGETQYF
>TRBV10-2|TRBJ2-7|TRBD2|.
TGCGCCAGCAGACCACTCCTAGCGGGAGGTGCCTACGAGCAGTACTTC
CASRPLLAGGAYEQYF
>TRBV6-1|TRBJ2-3|.|.
TGTGCCAGCAGTGAAGTCGTAGCAGGGATGACAGATACGCAGTATTTT
CASSEVVAGMTDTQYF